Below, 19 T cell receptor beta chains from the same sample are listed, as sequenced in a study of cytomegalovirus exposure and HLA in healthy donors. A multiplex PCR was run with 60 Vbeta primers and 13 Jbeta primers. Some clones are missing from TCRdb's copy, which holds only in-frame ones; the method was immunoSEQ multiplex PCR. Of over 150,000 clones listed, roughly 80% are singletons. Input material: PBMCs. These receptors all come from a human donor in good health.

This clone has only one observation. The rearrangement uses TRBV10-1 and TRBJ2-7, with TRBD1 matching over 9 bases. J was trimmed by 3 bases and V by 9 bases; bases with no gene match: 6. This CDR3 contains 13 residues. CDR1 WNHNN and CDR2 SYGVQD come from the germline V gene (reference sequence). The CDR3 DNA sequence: TGCGCCAGACCCGGGACAGGGTTCTACGAGCAGTACTTC. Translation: CARPGTGFYEQYF.

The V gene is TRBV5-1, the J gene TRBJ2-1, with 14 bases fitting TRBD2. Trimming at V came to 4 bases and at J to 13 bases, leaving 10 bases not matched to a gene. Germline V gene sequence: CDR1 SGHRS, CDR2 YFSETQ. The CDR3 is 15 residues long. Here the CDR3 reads CASSPTSGGAVQQFF. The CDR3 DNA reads TGCGCCAGCAGCCCGACTAGCGGGGGGGCAGTGCAACAGTTCTTC.

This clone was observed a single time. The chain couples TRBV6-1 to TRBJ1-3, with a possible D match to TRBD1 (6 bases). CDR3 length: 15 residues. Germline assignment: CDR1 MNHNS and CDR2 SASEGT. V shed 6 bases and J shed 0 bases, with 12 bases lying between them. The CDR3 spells CASRDSRTSGNTIYF. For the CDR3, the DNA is TGTGCCAGCAGGGACAGTAGAACCTCTGGAAACACCATATATTTT.

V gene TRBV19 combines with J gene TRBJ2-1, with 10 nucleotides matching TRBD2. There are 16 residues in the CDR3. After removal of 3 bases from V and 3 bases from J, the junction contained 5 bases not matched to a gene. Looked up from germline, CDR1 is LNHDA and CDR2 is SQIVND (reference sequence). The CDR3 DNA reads TGTGCCAGTAGTATGTTAGCGGGGGGACTCTACAATGAGCAGTTCTTC. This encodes CASSMLAGGLYNEQFF.

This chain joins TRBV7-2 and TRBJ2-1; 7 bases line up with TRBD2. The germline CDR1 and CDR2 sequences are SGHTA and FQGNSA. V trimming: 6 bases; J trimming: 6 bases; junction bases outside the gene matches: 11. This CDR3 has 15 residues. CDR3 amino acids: CASRKSSGLPNEQFF. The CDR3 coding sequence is TGTGCCAGCAGGAAATCTAGCGGTCTACCCAATGAGCAGTTCTTC. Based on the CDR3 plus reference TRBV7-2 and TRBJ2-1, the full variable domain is GAGVSQSPSNKVTEKGKDVELRCDPISGHTALYWYRQSLGQGLEFLIYFQGNSAPDKSGLPSDRFSAERTGGSVSTLTIQRTQQEDSAVYLCASRKSSGLPNEQFFGPGTRLTVL.

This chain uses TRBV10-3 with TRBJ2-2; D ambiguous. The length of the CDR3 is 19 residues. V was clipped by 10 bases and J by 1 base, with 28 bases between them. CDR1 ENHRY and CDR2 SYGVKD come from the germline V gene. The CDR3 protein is CATKPSSSSNIKNTGELFF. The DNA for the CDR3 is TGTGCCACCAAACCCTCCTCGTCCTCAAACATAAAGAACACCGGGGAGCTGTTTTTT.

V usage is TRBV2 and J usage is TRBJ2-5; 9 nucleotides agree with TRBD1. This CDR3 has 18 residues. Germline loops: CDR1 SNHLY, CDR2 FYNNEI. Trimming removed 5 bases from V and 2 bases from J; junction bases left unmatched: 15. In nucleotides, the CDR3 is TGTGCCAGCAGTCCGGGACAGGGTGGGTCGGGGGGACAAGAGACCCAGTACTTC. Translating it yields CASSPGQGGSGGQETQYF.

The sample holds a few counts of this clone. This CDR3 is CASSPRRTGPYGYTF. CDR3 DNA: TGTGCCAGCAGCCCACGGAGGACAGGGCCATATGGCTACACCTTC. The rearrangement joins TRBV6-5 to TRBJ1-2; TRBD1 aligns across 8 bases. This CDR3 spans 15 amino acids. The V gene's germline CDR1 is MNHEY and CDR2 SVGAGI. V trimming: 6 bases; J trimming: 5 bases; junction bases outside the gene matches: 11.

CDR3 bases: TGTGCCAGCAGTTACGCCGCCTACTATGAGAATTCACCCCTCCACTTT. Translation gives CASSYAAYYENSPLHF. The chain joins TRBV6-5 to TRBJ1-6; D gene uncertain. CDR1 and CDR2 (germline): MNHEY, SVGAGI. The CDR3 runs to 16 residues. The V gene lost 2 bases and the J gene lost 7 bases, with 15 bases spanning the gap.

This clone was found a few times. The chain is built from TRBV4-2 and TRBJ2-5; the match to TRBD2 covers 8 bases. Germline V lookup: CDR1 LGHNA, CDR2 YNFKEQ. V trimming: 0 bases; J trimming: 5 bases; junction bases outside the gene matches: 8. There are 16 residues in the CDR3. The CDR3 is CASSQDVRGGQETQYF. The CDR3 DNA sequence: TGTGCCAGCAGCCAAGACGTCCGGGGGGGTCAGGAGACCCAGTACTTC.

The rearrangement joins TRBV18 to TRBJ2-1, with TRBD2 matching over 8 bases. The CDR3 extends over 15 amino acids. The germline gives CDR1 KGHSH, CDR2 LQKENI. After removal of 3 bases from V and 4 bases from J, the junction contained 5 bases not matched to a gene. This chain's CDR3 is CASSPQRGSYNEQFF. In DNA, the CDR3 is TGTGCCAGCTCACCCCAGCGGGGGTCTTACAATGAGCAGTTCTTC. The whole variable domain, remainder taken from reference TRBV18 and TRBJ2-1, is NAGVMQNPRHLVRRRGQEARLRCSPMKGHSHVYWYRQLPEEGLKFMVYLQKENIIDESGMPKERFSAEFPKEGPSILRIQQVVRGDSAAYFCASSPQRGSYNEQFFGPGTRLTVL.

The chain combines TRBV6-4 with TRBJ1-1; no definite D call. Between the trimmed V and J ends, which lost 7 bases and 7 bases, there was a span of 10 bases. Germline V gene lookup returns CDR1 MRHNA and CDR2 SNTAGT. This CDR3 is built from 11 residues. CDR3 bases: TGTGCCAGCAAGGGCAGCGGTGAAGCTTTCTTT. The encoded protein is CASKGSGEAFF.

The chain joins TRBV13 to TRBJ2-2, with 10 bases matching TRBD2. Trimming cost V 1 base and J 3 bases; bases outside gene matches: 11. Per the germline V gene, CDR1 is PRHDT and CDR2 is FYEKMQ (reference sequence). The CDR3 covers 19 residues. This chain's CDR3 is CASSLESGLAAGYTGELFF. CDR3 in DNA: TGTGCCAGCAGCTTAGAGTCCGGACTAGCGGCGGGATACACCGGGGAGCTGTTTTTT.

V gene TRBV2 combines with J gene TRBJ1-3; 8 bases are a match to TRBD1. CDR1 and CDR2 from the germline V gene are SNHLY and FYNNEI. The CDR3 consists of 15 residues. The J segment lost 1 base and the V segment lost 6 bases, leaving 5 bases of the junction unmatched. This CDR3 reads CASRVDRGSGNTIYF. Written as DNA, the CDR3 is TGTGCCAGCAGAGTCGACAGGGGATCTGGAAACACCATATATTTT.

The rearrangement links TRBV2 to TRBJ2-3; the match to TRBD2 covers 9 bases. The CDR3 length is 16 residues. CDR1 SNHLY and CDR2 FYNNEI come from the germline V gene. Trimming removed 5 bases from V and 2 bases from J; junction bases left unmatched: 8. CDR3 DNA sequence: TGTGCCAGCAGTCAAAGCGGGGGGCTAGACACAGATACGCAGTATTTT. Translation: CASSQSGGLDTDTQYF.

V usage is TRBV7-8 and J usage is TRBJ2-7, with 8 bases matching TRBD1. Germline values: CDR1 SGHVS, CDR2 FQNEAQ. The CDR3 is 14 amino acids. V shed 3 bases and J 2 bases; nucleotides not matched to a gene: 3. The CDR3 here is CASSFGTGPYEQYF. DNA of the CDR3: TGTGCCAGCAGCTTCGGGACAGGACCCTACGAGCAGTACTTC.

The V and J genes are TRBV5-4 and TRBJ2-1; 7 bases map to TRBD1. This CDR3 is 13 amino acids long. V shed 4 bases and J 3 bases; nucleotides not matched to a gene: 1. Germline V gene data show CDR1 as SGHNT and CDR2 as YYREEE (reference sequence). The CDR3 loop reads CASSRDSYNEQFF. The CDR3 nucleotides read TGTGCCAGCAGCCGGGACAGCTACAATGAGCAGTTCTTC.

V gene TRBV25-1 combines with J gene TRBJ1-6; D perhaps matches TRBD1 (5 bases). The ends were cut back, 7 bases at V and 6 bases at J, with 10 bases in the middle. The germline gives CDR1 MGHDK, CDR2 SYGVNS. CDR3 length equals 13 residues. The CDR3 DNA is TGTGCCAGCAAAGGACATAGTAATTCACCCCTCCACTTT. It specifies CASKGHSNSPLHF.

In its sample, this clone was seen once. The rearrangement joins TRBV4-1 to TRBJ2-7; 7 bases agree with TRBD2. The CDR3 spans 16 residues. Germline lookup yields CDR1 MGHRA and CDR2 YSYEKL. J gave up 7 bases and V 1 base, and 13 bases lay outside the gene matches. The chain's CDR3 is CASSQGAGGGPLEQYF. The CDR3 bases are TGCGCCAGCAGCCAAGGGGCTGGCGGGGGACCCTTGGAGCAGTACTTC.